The rows below give T cell receptor beta chains drawn from one sample of a study of CD8 T cells in ankylosing spondylitis. TCRdb fed the 5' RACE reads into MiXCR, producing one record per CDR3 protein. The sample carries under 150,000 distinct CDR3 sequences, roughly 8.8% recorded once. Sequencing used blood, either unsorted or a sorted T cell fraction (not recorded which). These TCRs come from a male donor with ankylosing spondylitis or in good health (not recorded which). CDR3s include the opening cysteine and the closing phenylalanine or tryptophan. Each record gives: J gene, V gene, CDR3 protein.

j_gene: TRBJ1-6; v_gene: TRBV30; CDR3aa: CAWRQQNNSPLHF
j_gene: TRBJ2-7; v_gene: TRBV7-2; CDR3aa: CASSLRTGETYEQYF
j_gene: TRBJ1-6; v_gene: TRBV20-1; CDR3aa: CSARPQTGVNNSPLHF
j_gene: TRBJ2-7; v_gene: TRBV12-3/TRBV12-4; CDR3aa: CASSSEVREQYF
j_gene: TRBJ2-3; v_gene: TRBV5-1; CDR3aa: CASSLGHAGADTQYF
j_gene: TRBJ2-7; v_gene: TRBV7-2; CDR3aa: CASSLASGGDYEQYF
j_gene: TRBJ2-1; v_gene: TRBV5-6; CDR3aa: CASSLRQGINNEQFF
j_gene: TRBJ2-5; v_gene: TRBV9; CDR3aa: CASSVVSGGSGETQYF
j_gene: TRBJ2-3; v_gene: TRBV7-3; CDR3aa: CASSLRPRTSGSTDTQYF
j_gene: TRBJ2-3; v_gene: TRBV6-5; CDR3aa: CASSYSGRKSNTQYF
j_gene: TRBJ1-2; v_gene: TRBV4-1; CDR3aa: CASSQARRIGSYGYTF
j_gene: TRBJ2-7; v_gene: TRBV27; CDR3aa: CASRGGTSGSSSSYEQYF
j_gene: TRBJ1-4; v_gene: TRBV7-9; CDR3aa: CASSPGVPNEKLFF
j_gene: TRBJ1-5; v_gene: TRBV19; CDR3aa: CASSLRDRSQPQHF
j_gene: TRBJ2-7; v_gene: TRBV11-2; CDR3aa: CASSKGLADYYEQYF
j_gene: TRBJ2-5; v_gene: TRBV27; CDR3aa: CASSFWRASQETQYF
j_gene: TRBJ2-3; v_gene: TRBV7-2; CDR3aa: CASSQGEAGRDTQYF
j_gene: TRBJ2-1; v_gene: TRBV25-1; CDR3aa: CASSTDRVEQFF
j_gene: TRBJ2-5; v_gene: TRBV28; CDR3aa: CASSPTASWQETQYF
j_gene: TRBJ2-5; v_gene: TRBV5-5; CDR3aa: CASSLSLADLPQYF
j_gene: TRBJ2-3; v_gene: TRBV4-3; CDR3aa: CASSQGTDRVLDTQYF